What follows are 25 T cell receptor beta chains derived from one specimen sequenced in a study of T cell responses to AZD1222 COVID-19 vaccine. Here immunoSEQ multiplex PCR was the method, and the copy in TCRdb shows in-frame clones only, minus some. Among 100,000 to 150,000 clones listed, about nine tenths were seen once. The input for sequencing was peripheral blood, taken on day 0 of AZD1222 vaccination. The receptors were gathered from an adult in good health.

This chain joins TRBV5-6 and TRBJ1-3, with no clear D. CDR3 length: 13 residues. CDR1 is SGHDT, CDR2 YYEEEE, per germline. V gave up 2 bases and J gave up 0 bases, with 3 bases separating them. The CDR3, as DNA: TGTGCCAGCAGCTTACCCTCTGGAAACACCATATATTTT. The encoded protein is CASSLPSGNTIYF. The variable domain in full, completed from reference TRBV5-6 and TRBJ1-3, reads DAGVTQSPTHLIKTRGQQVTLRCSPKSGHDTVSWYQQALGQGPQFIFQYYEEEERQRGNFPDRFSGHQFPNYSSELNVNALLLGDSALYLCASSLPSGNTIYFGEGSWLTVV.

The V call is TRBV5-1, the J call TRBJ1-1; 9 nucleotides agree with TRBD1. The V and J ends lost 3 bases and 6 bases, in that order; junction bases with no gene match: 9. Germline-derived CDR1 and CDR2 are SGHRS and YFSETQ. This CDR3 has 15 amino acids. The CDR3 is CASSSGTGSIAEAFF. The CDR3 bases are TGCGCCAGCAGCTCCGGGACAGGGTCGATCGCTGAAGCTTTCTTT.

This chain links TRBV4-1 with TRBJ1-2; D gene ambiguous. V was pared by 5 bases and J by 4 bases, with 17 bases between. Germline V gene data show CDR1 as MGHRA and CDR2 as YSYEKL. The CDR3 spans 15 residues. The CDR3 DNA sequence: TGCGCCAGCAGCTCAGCCGGTATAGGGAGCTATGGCTACACCTTC. It encodes CASSSAGIGSYGYTF.

V is TRBV27 and J is TRBJ2-5, with 8 bases identical to TRBD2. The CDR3 is made up of 17 amino acids. Germline CDR1 and CDR2: MNHEY and SMNVEV (reference sequence). Trimming removed 1 base from V and 1 base from J; junction bases left unmatched: 8. The CDR3 protein is CASSLYGSGGAQETQYF. CDR3 DNA: TGTGCCAGCAGTTTATATGGTTCGGGGGGGGCCCAAGAGACCCAGTACTTC.

This clone showed up just a few times. The genes are TRBV28 and TRBJ2-1, with TRBD2 matching over 13 bases. The CDR3 spans 15 residues. V dropped 2 bases and J dropped 11; count of bases not matched to a gene: 6. Per the germline V gene, CDR1 is MDHEN and CDR2 is SYDVKM. The CDR3 spells CASSLQGLAGDQQFF. The DNA of the CDR3 is TGTGCCAGCAGTTTACAAGGACTAGCGGGGGACCAGCAGTTCTTC. The complete variable domain, with remaining parts taken from reference TRBV28 and TRBJ2-1, reads DVKVTQSSRYLVKRTGEKVFLECVQDMDHENMFWYRQDPGLGLRLIYFSYDVKMKEKGDIPEGYSVSREKKERFSLILESASTNQTSMYLCASSLQGLAGDQQFFGPGTRLTVL.

This clone was seen a single time. The chain is built from TRBV5-1 and TRBJ2-5; TRBD1 agrees at 7 bases. This CDR3 comprises 14 residues. CDR1 and CDR2 (germline): SGHRS, YFSETQ. With V trimmed by 5 bases and J by 5 bases, 9 bases remained unmatched. This chain's CDR3 is CASRQDRLLETQYF. In DNA, the CDR3 is TGCGCCAGCAGACAGGACAGGCTCTTGGAGACCCAGTACTTC.

CDR3 amino acids: CASSQGGDSPLHF. In DNA form, the CDR3 reads TGTGCCAGCTCACAGGGGGGAGATTCACCCCTCCACTTT. V is TRBV18 and J is TRBJ1-6; the D gene is possibly TRBD1 (6 bases). The germline V gene encodes CDR1 KGHSH and CDR2 LQKENI. The CDR3 runs 13 residues. V shed 4 bases and J shed 8 bases, with 9 bases lying between them.

V and J are TRBV29-1 and TRBJ2-7; D possibly corresponds to TRBD1 (5 bases). Germline CDR1 reads SQVTM; CDR2 reads ANQGSEA. CDR3 size: 12 residues. Trimming shortened V by 0 bases and J by 9 bases, and 12 bases separated the two germline ends. The CDR3 region has the DNA TGCAGCGTTGAAGAGGGGCGTAGGGTGCAGTACTTC. This codes for CSVEEGRRVQYF.

J is TRBJ2-5 and V is TRBV14; either TRBD1 or TRBD2 may fit D (5 bases each). Germline V gene sequence: CDR1 SGHDN, CDR2 FVKESK. V lost 8 bases, J lost 7 bases, and 8 bases lay in between. This CDR3 is 10 amino acids long. CDR3 nucleotides: TGTGCCAGCGGGACGGTGACCCAGTACTTC. It codes for CASGTVTQYF.

The chain carries TRBV11-3 and TRBJ2-1; D might be TRBD2 (5 bases). Germline V gene sequence: CDR1 SGHNT, CDR2 YENEEA. V gave up 3 bases and J gave up 7 bases, with 16 bases separating them. The CDR3 has 15 amino acids. The CDR3 DNA is TGTGCCAGCAGCTTGGGCCCGACTCCGGGGAATGAGCAGTTCTTC. Encoded protein: CASSLGPTPGNEQFF.

The chain links TRBV7-9 to TRBJ1-4, with D unclear. Germline values: CDR1 SEHNR, CDR2 FQNEAQ (reference sequence). The CDR3 has 15 residues. Between the trimmed V and J ends, which lost 4 bases and 1 base, there was a span of 10 bases. The CDR3 DNA is TGTGCCAGCAGCTACACAGCGGGAACTAATGAAAAACTGTTTTTT. Protein sequence: CASSYTAGTNEKLFF.

This chain links TRBV27 with TRBJ2-7; 9 positions match TRBD1. J was trimmed by 7 bases and V by 1 base; bases with no gene match: 5. Looked up from germline, CDR1 is MNHEY and CDR2 is SMNVEV (reference sequence). CDR3 length equals 14 residues. DNA for the CDR3: TGTGCCAGCAGTTTATGGGGACAGGGTGGGGAGCAGTACTTC. Amino acid sequence: CASSLWGQGGEQYF.

The J gene is TRBJ2-3, the V gene TRBV9, with 7 bases matching TRBD2. The CDR3 contains 16 residues. The ends lost 2 bases at V and 0 bases at J; junction bases unmatched: 6. From germline, CDR1 is SGDLS and CDR2 YYNGEE. CDR3 bases: TGTGCCAGCAGCGTTGGGGGGGTGCCTAGCACAGATACGCAGTATTTT. It encodes CASSVGGVPSTDTQYF.

The chain carries TRBV7-2 and TRBJ1-3; D not resolved. V lost 2 bases to trimming and J lost 0 bases, with 8 bases between them. CDR1 is SGHTA and CDR2 is FQGNSA in the germline V gene. The CDR3 length is 15 residues. For the CDR3, the DNA is TGTGCCAGCAGCTTACGGGCGGCCTCTGGAAACACCATATATTTT. It is translated as CASSLRAASGNTIYF.

This clone was picked up a small number of times. This chain uses TRBV6-1 with TRBJ1-3; no reliable D call. There are 15 residues in the CDR3. Trimming took off 1 base at V and 0 bases at J, with 7 bases between the two ends. Germline V gene data show CDR1 as MNHNS and CDR2 as SASEGT. As DNA, the CDR3 is TGTGCCAGCAGTGAAGGACATCGCTCTGGAAACACCATATATTTT. Translated: CASSEGHRSGNTIYF.

The chain employs TRBV28 and TRBJ1-2; D might be TRBD1 (6 bases). The CDR3 consists of 11 residues. V lost 5 bases to trimming and J lost 6 bases, with 7 bases between them. Germline CDR1 and CDR2: MDHEN and SYDVKM. The chain's CDR3 is CASSHRDGYTF. CDR3 bases: TGTGCCAGCAGTCACAGGGATGGCTACACCTTC.

This clone was seen once. The sample carries other DNA sequences with the same CDR3. The V call is TRBV18, the J call TRBJ1-4; perhaps TRBD1 as D (6 bases). CDR3 length equals 12 residues. V was trimmed by 3 bases and J by 8 bases, leaving 7 bases between them. Per the germline V gene, CDR1 is KGHSH and CDR2 is LQKENI. CDR3 nucleotides: TGTGCCAGCTCACCTAGGGGGGAAAAACTGTTTTTT. Amino acids: CASSPRGEKLFF.

V gene TRBV11-2 combines with J gene TRBJ1-2; possible D gene TRBD1, 6 bases. Deletions cut 3 bases from V and 3 bases from J, with 8 bases between. The CDR3 length is 13 residues. CDR1 and CDR2 from the germline V gene are SGHAT and FQNNGV. The CDR3, as DNA: TGTGCCAGCAGCTTGCAGGGGTACTATGGCTACACCTTC. Translation gives CASSLQGYYGYTF.

The rearrangement joins TRBV24-1 to TRBJ1-5, with TRBD1 matching over 8 bases. Trimming removed 3 bases from V and 7 bases from J; junction bases left unmatched: 7. The length of the CDR3 is 15 residues. Germline assignment: CDR1 KGHDR and CDR2 SFDVKD. The CDR3 sequence: CATSDRFGQGQPQHF. In nucleotides, the CDR3 is TGTGCCACCAGTGATCGATTTGGACAGGGCCAGCCCCAGCATTTT.

The chain combines TRBV7-2 with TRBJ2-3; possibly TRBD2 for D (7 bases). Looked up from germline, CDR1 is SGHTA and CDR2 is FQGNSA. The CDR3 is 15 amino acids. V lost 8 bases to trimming and J lost 4 bases, with 19 bases between them. This CDR3 is CASGNRGAVADTQYF. The CDR3 DNA sequence: TGTGCCAGCGGAAACCGGGGGGCCGTCGCAGATACGCAGTATTTT.

This clone appeared a single time. The rearrangement links TRBV2 to TRBJ2-7; D might be TRBD1 (5 bases). This CDR3 contains 14 residues. Trimming cost V 6 bases and J 3 bases, with 15 bases left between them. Germline V gene sequence: CDR1 SNHLY, CDR2 FYNNEI. The CDR3 sequence: CASSTQGYGYEQYF. The CDR3 DNA reads as TGTGCCAGCAGCACCCAGGGATACGGCTACGAGCAGTACTTC. Based on the CDR3 plus reference TRBV2 and TRBJ2-7, the full variable domain is EPEVTQTPSHQVTQMGQEVILRCVPISNHLYFYWYRQILGQKVEFLVSFYNNEISEKSEIFDDQFSVERPDGSNFTLKIRSTKLEDSAMYFCASSTQGYGYEQYFGPGTRLTVT.

The chain is built from TRBV5-6 and TRBJ1-4, with D unclear. Looked up from germline, CDR1 is SGHDT and CDR2 is YYEEEE. V gave up 6 bases and J gave up 8 bases, with 17 bases separating them. The CDR3 totals 14 residues. This CDR3 reads CASNFGVVDEKLFF. As DNA, the CDR3 is TGTGCCAGCAACTTTGGGGTGGTTGACGAAAAACTGTTTTTT.

The V call is TRBV5-4, the J call TRBJ2-1, with 11 bases aligning to TRBD2. The J segment lost 6 bases and the V segment lost 7 bases, leaving 6 bases of the junction unmatched. CDR3 size: 14 residues. The germline gives CDR1 SGHNT, CDR2 YYREEE (reference sequence). The CDR3 sequence is CASGRLAGSNEQFF. The CDR3 DNA sequence: TGTGCCAGCGGTAGACTAGCGGGGAGCAATGAGCAGTTCTTC.

This chain links TRBV19 with TRBJ1-5, with D possibly matching TRBD1 (5 bases). Germline V lookup: CDR1 LNHDA, CDR2 SQIVND (reference sequence). The V end was cut by 9 bases, the J end by 8 bases, with 17 bases between. The CDR3 sequence is 13 residues long. As DNA, the CDR3 is TGTGCCAGCTCAGACTCCGGAGGGGAGCCCCAGCATTTT. Translated, it gives CASSDSGGEPQHF.

J is TRBJ1-3 and V is TRBV29-1; D call uncertain. The CDR3 loop spans 14 amino acids. V was clipped by 4 bases and J by 0 bases, with 10 bases between them. Looked up from germline, CDR1 is SQVTM and CDR2 is ANQGSEA. The CDR3 nucleotides read TGCAGCGTTGGAGGGTCAGACTCTGGAAACACCATATATTTT. This codes for CSVGGSDSGNTIYF.